Below are 6 T cell receptor beta chains sequenced from a single sample in a study of cytomegalovirus exposure and HLA in healthy donors. The PCR used 60 Vbeta and 13 Jbeta primers. Sequencing was performed with immunoSEQ multiplex PCR; in TCRdb, only in-frame clones are kept and a portion is missing. The data hold roughly 240,000 clones, with about three quarters observed a single time. The specimen sequenced was PBMCs. These receptors were collected from a boy aged 5-17 years in good health and CMV-seronegative.

This sequence joins TRBV5-5 and TRBJ1-2; 9 positions agree with TRBD1. Germline CDR1 SGHKS, CDR2 YYEKEE (reference sequence). V lost 1 base to trimming and J lost 4 bases; unmatched junction nucleotides: 2. The CDR3 consists of 14 residues. The CDR3 sequence: CASSLWGQGYGYTF. CDR3 bases: TGTGCCAGCAGCTTGTGGGGACAGGGCTATGGCTACACCTTC.

The V and J genes are TRBV6-1 and TRBJ2-2; 8 bases align to TRBD1. The CDR3 runs to 15 residues. Unmatched junction bases numbered 3, after V lost 1 base and J lost 5 bases. The germline gives CDR1 MNHNS, CDR2 SASEGT. The DNA for the CDR3 is TGTGCCAGCAGTGAAGGACAGGGGTGGACCGGGGAGCTGTTTTTT. Its protein product is CASSEGQGWTGELFF.

Here the CDR3 DNA reads TGTGCCAGCAGTCCCTTAGCGGGAGTACTTAACAATGAGCAGTTCTTC. Amino acid sequence: CASSPLAGVLNNEQFF. V is TRBV28 and J is TRBJ2-1; TRBD2 matches 9 bases. The V gene end was trimmed by 5 bases and the J gene end by 5 bases; junction bases not matched to a gene: 10. Germline V gene data show CDR1 as MDHEN and CDR2 as SYDVKM. This CDR3 region has 16 residues.

The genes are TRBV12-5 and TRBJ2-7, with 9 bases identical to TRBD2. The CDR3 is 14 residues long. J was trimmed by 2 bases and V by 5 bases; bases with no gene match: 4. Germline assignment: CDR1 LGHNT and CDR2 FRNRAP. The CDR3: CASGDSGGAYEQYF. DNA of the CDR3: TGTGCTAGTGGTGATAGCGGGGGTGCCTACGAGCAGTACTTC. The full variable domain, with the rest looked up from reference TRBV12-5 and TRBJ2-7, is DARVTQTPRHKVTEMGQEVTMRCQPILGHNTVFWYRQTMMQGLELLAYFRNRAPLDDSGMPKDRFSAEMPDATLATLKIQPSEPRDSAVYFCASGDSGGAYEQYFGPGTRLTVT.

The genes are TRBV6-1 and TRBJ1-3; possibly TRBD1 for D (5 bases). V was cut by 6 bases and J by 4 bases, with 10 bases left in between. Germline V gives CDR1 MNHNS, CDR2 SASEGT. The CDR3 runs to 13 residues. Written as DNA, the CDR3 is TGTGCCAGCAGGGGGACTGCGGGAAACACCATATATTTT. Encoded protein: CASRGTAGNTIYF.

The chain joins TRBV5-1 to TRBJ1-6; the match to TRBD1 covers 9 bases. The CDR3 is 16 amino acids. V shed 4 bases and J 10 bases; nucleotides not matched to a gene: 12. The germline V gene encodes CDR1 SGHRS and CDR2 YFSETQ. CDR3 region: CASSPDPLGTGSPLHF. The CDR3 DNA sequence: TGCGCCAGCAGCCCAGATCCACTAGGGACAGGGTCACCCCTCCACTTT.